The clone carrying this T cell receptor (beta chain) was seen a few times. Antigen: not known. The data are from a study of cytomegalovirus exposure and HLA in healthy donors. Study overall: In a later analysis, it was reported that the 110 or so validation repertoires had been produced on the same platform as the 550 to 700 repertoires belonging to the first cohort. Findings and caveats of the study: Specificity for CMV antigens was confirmed in vitro for a few of the CMV-associated chains. Most TCRs appeared rarely, but some public TCRs recurred in many donors.

Germline CDR1 MGHRA, CDR2 YSYEKL. The V gene lost 5 bases and the J gene lost 2 bases, with 19 bases spanning the gap. The CDR3 contains 18 residues. Measured with immunoSEQ multiplex PCR; TCRdb has only the in-frame clones, and not every one. The sample yields 120,000 or so clones, around 89% seen once. This TCR was recovered from a man aged 18 to 29 in good health and CMV-seronegative. Sequencing used PBMCs. The chain has TRBV4-1 and TRBJ2-6; D is perhaps TRBD1 (6 bases). The CDR3 is CASSYSGTRVAGANVLTF. CDR3 in DNA: TGCGCCAGCAGCTACTCCGGGACACGGGTCGCTGGGGCCAACGTCCTGACTTTC.